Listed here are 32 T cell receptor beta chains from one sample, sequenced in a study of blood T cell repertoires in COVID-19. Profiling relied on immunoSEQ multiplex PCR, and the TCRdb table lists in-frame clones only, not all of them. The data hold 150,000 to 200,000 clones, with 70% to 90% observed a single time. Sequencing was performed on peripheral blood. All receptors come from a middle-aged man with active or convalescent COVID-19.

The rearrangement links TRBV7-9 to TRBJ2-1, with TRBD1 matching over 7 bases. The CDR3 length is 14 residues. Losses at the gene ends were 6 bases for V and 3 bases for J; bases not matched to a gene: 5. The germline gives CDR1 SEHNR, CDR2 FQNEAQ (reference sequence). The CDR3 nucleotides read TGTGCCAGCAGTTCCCAGGGGGACTACAATGAGCAGTTCTTC. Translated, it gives CASSSQGDYNEQFF.

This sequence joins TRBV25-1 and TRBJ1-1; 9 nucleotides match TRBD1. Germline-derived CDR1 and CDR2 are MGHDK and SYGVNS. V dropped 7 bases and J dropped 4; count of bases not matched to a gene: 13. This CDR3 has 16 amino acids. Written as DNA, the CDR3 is TGTGCCAGCAAGTGGGTTTCCGGGACAGGGATCACTGAAGCTTTCTTT. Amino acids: CASKWVSGTGITEAFF. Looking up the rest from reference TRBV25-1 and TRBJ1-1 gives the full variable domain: EADIYQTPRYLVIGTGKKITLECSQTMGHDKMYWYQQDPGMELHLIHYSYGVNSTEKGDLSSESTVSRIRTEHFPLTLESARPSHTSQYLCASKWVSGTGITEAFFGQGTRLTVV.

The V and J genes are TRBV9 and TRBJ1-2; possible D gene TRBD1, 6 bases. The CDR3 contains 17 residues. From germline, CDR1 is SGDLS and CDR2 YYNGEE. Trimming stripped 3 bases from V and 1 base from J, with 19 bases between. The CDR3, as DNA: TGTGCCAGCAGCGGAGGGGTAGGCAGGGGATATAACTATGGCTACACCTTC. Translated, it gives CASSGGVGRGYNYGYTF.

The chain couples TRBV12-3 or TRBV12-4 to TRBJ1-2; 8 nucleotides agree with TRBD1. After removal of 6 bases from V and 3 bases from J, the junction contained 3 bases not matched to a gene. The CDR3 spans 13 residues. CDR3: CASSPGGHYGYTF. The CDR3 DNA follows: TGTGCCAGCAGCCCAGGGGGCCACTATGGCTACACCTTC.

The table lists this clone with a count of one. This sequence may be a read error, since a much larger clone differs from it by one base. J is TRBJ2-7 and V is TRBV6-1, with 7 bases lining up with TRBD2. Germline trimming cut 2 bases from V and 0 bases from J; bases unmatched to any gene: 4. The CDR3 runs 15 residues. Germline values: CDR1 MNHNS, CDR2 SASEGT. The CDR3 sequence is CASSESGTSSYEQYF. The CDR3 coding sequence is TGTGCCAGCAGTGAAAGCGGGACCAGCTCCTACGAGCAGTACTTC.

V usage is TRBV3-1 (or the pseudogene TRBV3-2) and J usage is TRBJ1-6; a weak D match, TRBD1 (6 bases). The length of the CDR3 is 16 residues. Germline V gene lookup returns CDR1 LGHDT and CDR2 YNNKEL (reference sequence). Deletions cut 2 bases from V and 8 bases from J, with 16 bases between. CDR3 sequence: CASSQPITGKDSPLHF. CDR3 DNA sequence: TGTGCCAGCAGCCAACCTATTACAGGGAAGGATTCACCCCTCCACTTT.

The CDR3 sequence: CASSLGQGANQPQHF. CDR3 coding DNA: TGTGCCAGCAGTTTAGGACAGGGGGCAAATCAGCCCCAGCATTTT. The J gene is TRBJ1-5, the V gene TRBV3-1 (or the pseudogene TRBV3-2); 11 nucleotides align to TRBD1. From germline, CDR1 is LGHDT and CDR2 YNNKEL (reference sequence). Trimming at V came to 6 bases and at J to 4 bases, leaving 5 bases not matched to a gene. The CDR3 has 15 amino acids.

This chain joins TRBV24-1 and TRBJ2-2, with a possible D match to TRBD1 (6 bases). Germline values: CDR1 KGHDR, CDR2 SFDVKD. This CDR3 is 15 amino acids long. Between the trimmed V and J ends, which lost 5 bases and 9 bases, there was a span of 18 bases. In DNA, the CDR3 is TGTGCCACCAGTGGCGAGGCAGGGGACCCCCGGGAGCTGTTTTTT. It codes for CATSGEAGDPRELFF.

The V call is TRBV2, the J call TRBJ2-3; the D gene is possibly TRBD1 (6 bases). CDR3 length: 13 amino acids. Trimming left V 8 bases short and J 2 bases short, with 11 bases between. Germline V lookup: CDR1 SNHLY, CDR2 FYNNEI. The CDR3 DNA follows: TGTGCCAGCCTGACAGGTTTCACAGATACGCAGTATTTT. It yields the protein CASLTGFTDTQYF.

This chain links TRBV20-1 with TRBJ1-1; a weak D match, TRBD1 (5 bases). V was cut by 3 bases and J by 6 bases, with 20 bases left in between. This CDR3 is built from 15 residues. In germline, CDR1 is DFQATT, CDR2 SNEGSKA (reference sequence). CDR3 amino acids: CSASFPGRVFPEAFF. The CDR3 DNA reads TGCAGTGCTAGTTTTCCGGGCAGGGTATTCCCTGAAGCTTTCTTT.

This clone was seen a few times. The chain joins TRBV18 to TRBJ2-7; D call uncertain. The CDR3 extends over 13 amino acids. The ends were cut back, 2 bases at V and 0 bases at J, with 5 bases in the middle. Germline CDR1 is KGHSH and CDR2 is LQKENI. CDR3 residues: CASSPGNSYEQYF. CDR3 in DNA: TGTGCCAGCTCACCAGGCAACTCCTACGAGCAGTACTTC.

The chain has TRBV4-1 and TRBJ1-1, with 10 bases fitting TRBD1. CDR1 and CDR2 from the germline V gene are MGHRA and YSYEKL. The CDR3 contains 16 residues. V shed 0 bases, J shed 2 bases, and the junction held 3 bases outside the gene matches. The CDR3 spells CASSQETGGRNTEAFF. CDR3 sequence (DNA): TGCGCCAGCAGCCAAGAGACAGGGGGCCGAAACACTGAAGCTTTCTTT.

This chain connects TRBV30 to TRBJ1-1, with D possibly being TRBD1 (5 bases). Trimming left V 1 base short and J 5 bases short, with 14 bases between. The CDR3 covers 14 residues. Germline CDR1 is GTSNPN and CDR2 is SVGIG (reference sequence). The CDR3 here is CAWSASGERTEAFF. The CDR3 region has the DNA TGTGCCTGGAGTGCCTCGGGGGAGAGAACTGAAGCTTTCTTT.

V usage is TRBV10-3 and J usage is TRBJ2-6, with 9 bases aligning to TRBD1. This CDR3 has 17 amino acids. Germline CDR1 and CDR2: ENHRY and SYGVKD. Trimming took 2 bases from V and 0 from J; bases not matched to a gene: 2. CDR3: CAISERDRASGANVLTF. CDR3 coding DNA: TGTGCCATCAGTGAGAGGGACAGGGCCTCTGGGGCCAACGTCCTGACTTTC.

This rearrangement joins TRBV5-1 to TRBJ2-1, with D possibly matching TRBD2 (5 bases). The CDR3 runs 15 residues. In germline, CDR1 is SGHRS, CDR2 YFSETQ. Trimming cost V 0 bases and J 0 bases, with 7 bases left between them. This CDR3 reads CASSLDGNSYNEQFF. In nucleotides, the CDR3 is TGCGCCAGCAGCTTGGACGGGAACTCCTACAATGAGCAGTTCTTC.

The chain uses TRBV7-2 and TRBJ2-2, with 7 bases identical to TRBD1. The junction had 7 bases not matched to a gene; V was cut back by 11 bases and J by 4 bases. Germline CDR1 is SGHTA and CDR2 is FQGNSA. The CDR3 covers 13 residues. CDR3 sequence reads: CAARGLSTGELFF. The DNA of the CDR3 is TGTGCCGCGAGGGGGCTTAGCACCGGGGAGCTGTTTTTT.

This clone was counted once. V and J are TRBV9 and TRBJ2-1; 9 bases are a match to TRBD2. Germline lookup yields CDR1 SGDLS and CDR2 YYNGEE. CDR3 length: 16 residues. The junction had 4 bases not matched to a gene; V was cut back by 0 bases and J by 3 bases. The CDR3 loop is CASSVGGGGVYNEQFF. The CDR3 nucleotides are TGTGCCAGCAGCGTAGGAGGCGGGGGGGTCTACAATGAGCAGTTCTTC.

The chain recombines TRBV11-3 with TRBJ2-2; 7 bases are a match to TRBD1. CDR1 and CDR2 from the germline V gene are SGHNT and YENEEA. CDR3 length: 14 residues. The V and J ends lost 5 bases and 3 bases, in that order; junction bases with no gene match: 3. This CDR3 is CASSRTGYTGELFF. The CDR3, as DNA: TGTGCCAGCAGCCGGACAGGTTACACCGGGGAGCTGTTTTTT. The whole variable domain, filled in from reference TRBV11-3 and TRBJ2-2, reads EAGVVQSPRYKIIEKKQPVAFWCNPISGHNTLYWYLQNLGQGPELLIRYENEEAVDDSQLPKDRFSAERLKGVDSTLKIQPAELGDSAVYLCASSRTGYTGELFFGEGSRLTVL.

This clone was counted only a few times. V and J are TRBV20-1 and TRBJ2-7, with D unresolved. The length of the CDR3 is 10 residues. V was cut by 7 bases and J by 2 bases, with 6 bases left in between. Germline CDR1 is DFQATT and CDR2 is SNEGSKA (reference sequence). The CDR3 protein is CSGVPYEQYF. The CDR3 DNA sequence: TGCAGTGGAGTCCCCTACGAGCAGTACTTC.

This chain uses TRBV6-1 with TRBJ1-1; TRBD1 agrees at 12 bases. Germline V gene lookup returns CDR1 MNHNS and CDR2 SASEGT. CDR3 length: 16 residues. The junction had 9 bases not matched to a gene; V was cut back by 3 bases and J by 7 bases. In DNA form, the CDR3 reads TGTGCCAGCAGTGATGGGGGGGACAGGGGGCATGTTGAAGCTTTCTTT. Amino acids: CASSDGGDRGHVEAFF.

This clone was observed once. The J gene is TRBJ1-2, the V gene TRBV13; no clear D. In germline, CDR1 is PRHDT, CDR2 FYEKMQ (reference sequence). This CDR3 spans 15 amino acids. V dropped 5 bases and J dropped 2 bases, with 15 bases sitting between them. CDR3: CASSTYSRANYGYTF. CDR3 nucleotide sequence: TGTGCCAGCAGCACGTATTCCCGAGCGAACTATGGCTACACCTTC.

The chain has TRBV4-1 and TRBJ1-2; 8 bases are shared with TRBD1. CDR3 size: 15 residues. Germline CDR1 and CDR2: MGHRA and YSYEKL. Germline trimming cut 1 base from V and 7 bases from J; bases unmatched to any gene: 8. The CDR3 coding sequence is TGCGCCAGCAGCCAAGGACTCGAGACAGGGGTTGGCTACACCTTC. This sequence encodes CASSQGLETGVGYTF.

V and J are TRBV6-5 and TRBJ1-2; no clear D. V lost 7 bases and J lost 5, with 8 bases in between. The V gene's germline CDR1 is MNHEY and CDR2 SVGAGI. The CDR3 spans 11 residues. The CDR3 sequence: CASMAGYGYTF. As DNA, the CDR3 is TGTGCCAGCATGGCAGGATATGGCTACACCTTC.

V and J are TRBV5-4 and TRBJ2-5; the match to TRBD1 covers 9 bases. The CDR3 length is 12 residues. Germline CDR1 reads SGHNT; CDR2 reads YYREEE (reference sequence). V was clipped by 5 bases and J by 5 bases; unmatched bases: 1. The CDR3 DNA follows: TGTGCCAGCAGGGGGACAGGGGAGACCCAGTACTTC. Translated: CASRGTGETQYF. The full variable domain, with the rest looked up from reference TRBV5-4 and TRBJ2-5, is ETGVTQSPTHLIKTRGQQVTLRCSSQSGHNTVSWYQQALGQGPQFIFQYYREEENGRGNFPPRFSGLQFPNYSSELNVNALELDDSALYLCASRGTGETQYFGPGTRLLVL.

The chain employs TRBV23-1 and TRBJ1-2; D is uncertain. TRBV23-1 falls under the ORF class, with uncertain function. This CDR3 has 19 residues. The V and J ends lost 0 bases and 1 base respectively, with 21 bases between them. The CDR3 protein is CASSQSPDSSLTFNYGYTF. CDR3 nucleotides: TGCGCCAGCAGTCAATCGCCTGATTCTAGCTTAACGTTTAACTATGGCTACACCTTC.

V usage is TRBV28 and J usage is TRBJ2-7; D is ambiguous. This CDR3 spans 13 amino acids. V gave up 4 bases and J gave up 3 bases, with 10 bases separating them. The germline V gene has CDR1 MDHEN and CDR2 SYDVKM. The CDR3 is CASSSTPLYEQYF. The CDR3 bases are TGTGCCAGCAGTTCGACACCTCTCTACGAGCAGTACTTC.

CDR3 region: CASSHLDRVDGYTF. The CDR3 bases are TGTGCCAGCAGCCATCTGGACAGGGTCGACGGCTACACCTTC. J is TRBJ1-2 and V is TRBV3-1 (or the pseudogene TRBV3-2); 8 bases align to TRBD1. The CDR3 is 14 amino acids. CDR1 and CDR2 (germline): LGHDT, YNNKEL (reference sequence). After removal of 3 bases from V and 8 bases from J, the junction contained 8 bases not matched to a gene.

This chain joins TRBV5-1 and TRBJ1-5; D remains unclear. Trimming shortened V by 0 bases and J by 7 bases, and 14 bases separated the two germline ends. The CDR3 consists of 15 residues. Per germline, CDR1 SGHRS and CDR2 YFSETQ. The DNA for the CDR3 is TGCGCCAGCAGCTTGGCCGGAGACGAACGCCAGCCCCAGCATTTT. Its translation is CASSLAGDERQPQHF.

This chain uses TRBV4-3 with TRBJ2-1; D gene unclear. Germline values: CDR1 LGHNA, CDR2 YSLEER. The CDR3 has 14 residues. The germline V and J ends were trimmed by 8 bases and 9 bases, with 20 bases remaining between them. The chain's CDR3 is CASGPGSGFGEQFF. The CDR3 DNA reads TGCGCCAGCGGCCCAGGCTCCGGCTTTGGTGAGCAGTTCTTC.

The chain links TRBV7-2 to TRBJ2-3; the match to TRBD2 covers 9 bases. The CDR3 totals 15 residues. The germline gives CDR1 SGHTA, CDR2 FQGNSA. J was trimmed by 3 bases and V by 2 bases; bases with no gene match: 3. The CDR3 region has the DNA TGTGCCAGCAGCTTATCGCTAGCGGGGACAGATACGCAGTATTTT. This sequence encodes CASSLSLAGTDTQYF. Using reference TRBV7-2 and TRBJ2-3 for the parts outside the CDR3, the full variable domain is GAGVSQSPSNKVTEKGKDVELRCDPISGHTALYWYRQSLGQGLEFLIYFQGNSAPDKSGLPSDRFSAERTGGSVSTLTIQRTQQEDSAVYLCASSLSLAGTDTQYFGPGTRLTVL.

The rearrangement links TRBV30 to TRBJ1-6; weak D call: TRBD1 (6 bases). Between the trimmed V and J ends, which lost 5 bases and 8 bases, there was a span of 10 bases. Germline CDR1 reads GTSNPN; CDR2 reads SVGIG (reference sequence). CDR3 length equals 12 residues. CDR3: CAWLQGDSPLHF. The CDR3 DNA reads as TGTGCCTGGCTACAGGGAGATTCACCCCTCCACTTT. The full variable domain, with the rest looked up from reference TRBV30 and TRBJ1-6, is SQTIHQWPATLVQPVGSPLSLECTVEGTSNPNLYWYRQAAGRGLQLLFYSVGIGQISSEVPQNLSASRPQDRQFILSSKKLLLSDSGFYLCAWLQGDSPLHFGNGTRLTVT.

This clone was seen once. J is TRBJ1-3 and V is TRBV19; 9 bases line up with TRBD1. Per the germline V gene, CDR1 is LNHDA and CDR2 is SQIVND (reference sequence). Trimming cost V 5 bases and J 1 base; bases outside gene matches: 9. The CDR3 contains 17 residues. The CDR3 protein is CASSPLLGQGSGNTIYF. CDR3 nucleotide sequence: TGTGCCAGTAGTCCCCTCCTCGGACAGGGGTCTGGAAACACCATATATTTT.